This T cell receptor (beta chain) stems from a study of blood T cell repertoires in COVID-19. Study-wide background: From T cells, B-cell-depleted T cells, or PBMCs came the material, which was cDNA or gDNA.

Germline trimming cut 4 bases from V and 4 bases from J; bases unmatched to any gene: 9. Germline values: CDR1 SEHNR, CDR2 FQNEAQ (reference sequence). The length of the CDR3 is 15 residues. Per the original data handling: By means of reference gene primer amplification, nucleated cell counts were estimated. Libraries were prepared by immunoSEQ multiplex PCR; TCRdb keeps only in-frame clonotypes and omits some of them. V, J and clone size are those of that table, while D and trimming were read from the DNA. Among about 300,000 clones, approximately 84% were seen once, and the ten largest hold roughly 1.5%.

This chain links TRBV7-9 with TRBJ1-2; 7 nucleotides align to TRBD1. The sequenced sample was peripheral blood. This TCR was recovered from a human donor with COVID-19, enrolled during active disease. The donor label of this sample is uncertain. This chain's CDR3 is CASSYQTGSSYGYTF. In nucleotides, the CDR3 is TGTGCCAGCAGCTATCAGACAGGGAGTAGCTATGGCTACACCTTC.